This TCR beta chain was recorded in a study of Ad26.COV2.S vaccination and SARS-CoV-2 variants. Study-wide results and caveats: Measurement of non-spike TCR breadth gave similar results in vaccine and placebo recipients.

Treatment defined: 15 to 20 received Ad26.COV2.S at low or high dose, single or two shots; about 5 received placebo; per-sample allocation not given. Sample collection was performed on day 63 after the first vaccine or placebo injection. As concerns this clone: The target antigen is unknown.

Assay used: immunoSEQ multiplex PCR; TCRdb lists only in-frame clones, some missing. The sample holds hundreds of thousands of clones, approximately 86% seen once. Trimming took 3 bases from V and 5 from J; bases not matched to a gene: 6. Germline-derived CDR1 and CDR2 are MGHDK and SYGVNS. This CDR3 region has 14 residues. J is TRBJ2-7 and V is TRBV25-1; 8 bases are shared with TRBD1. Sequencing used peripheral blood, obtained in a trial of Ad26.COV2.S vaccine versus placebo. This receptor was taken from a person between 18 and 65 years old who received the Ad26.COV2.S COVID-19 vaccine or a placebo. CDR3 bases: TGTGCCAGCAGTGACTCGGCAGGGGGCGACGAGCAGTACTTC. Protein: CASSDSAGGDEQYF.